These 17 T cell receptor beta chains share one sample of origin, sequenced in a study of early T cells in non-severe SARS-CoV-2 infection. MiXCR was run by TCRdb on the 5' RACE reads, yielding one entry per CDR3 protein. This sample carries some 87,000 distinct CDR3 sequences, around 13% of them seen once, and the ten largest clones take 1.1%. Sequences were obtained from whole blood. All receptors come from an adult who was a healthcare worker with PCR-confirmed SARS-CoV-2 infection or an uninfected control (not recorded which).

The chain recombines TRBV7-2 with TRBJ2-4; TRBD2 is a possible D gene (5 bases). Germline CDR1 reads SGHTA; CDR2 reads FQGNSA. V was shortened by 5 bases and J by 0 bases, with 11 bases between the two germline ends. The CDR3 consists of 15 residues. The CDR3: CASSPRLLAKNIQYF. The DNA for the CDR3 is TGTGCCAGCAGCCCCAGACTACTAGCCAAAAACATTCAGTACTTC.

This clonotype was detected only a few times. CDR3 in amino acids: CASSPQGLNTGELFF. The DNA for the CDR3 is TGTGCCAGCAGTCCTCAGGGGCTAAACACCGGGGAGCTGTTTTTT. The chain joins TRBV12-3 or TRBV12-4 to TRBJ2-2; tentative D call: TRBD1 (6 bases). This CDR3 spans 15 amino acids. Trimming cost V 5 bases and J 2 bases, with 12 bases left between them.

This chain joins TRBV5-4 and TRBJ2-1; D not resolved. CDR3 length equals 15 residues. V lost 4 bases and J 4 bases, leaving 15 bases between the germline ends. The germline CDR1 and CDR2 sequences are SGHNT and YYREEE (reference sequence). The CDR3 nucleotides read TGTGCCAGCAGCCCGGATGGGTTACGGTACAATGAGCAGTTCTTC. Amino acid sequence: CASSPDGLRYNEQFF. Full variable domain (remainder filled in from reference TRBV5-4 and TRBJ2-1): ETGVTQSPTHLIKTRGQQVTLRCSSQSGHNTVSWYQQALGQGPQFIFQYYREEENGRGNFPPRFSGLQFPNYSSELNVNALELDDSALYLCASSPDGLRYNEQFFGPGTRLTVL.

In its sample, this clonotype was seen many times. The DNA of the CDR3 is TGTGCCAGCAGCCAAGATCTAAGGGGGCGCGACGAGCAGTACTTC. It translates to CASSQDLRGRDEQYF. The V gene is TRBV3-1, the J gene TRBJ2-7; 7 nucleotides agree with TRBD1. Germline CDR1 is LGHDT and CDR2 is YNNKEL (reference sequence). V dropped 0 bases and J dropped 5; count of bases not matched to a gene: 7. This CDR3 comprises 15 residues.

There are a few counts of this clonotype. The gene calls are TRBV7-2 and TRBJ1-3; D is ambiguous. V was cut by 6 bases and J by 0 bases, with 9 bases left in between. Per germline, CDR1 SGHTA and CDR2 FQGNSA. The CDR3 has 14 residues. The CDR3, as DNA: TGTGCCAGCAGGCAGAAAAGCTCTGGAAACACCATATATTTT. Its translation: CASRQKSSGNTIYF.

This clonotype was counted at least ten times. The chain employs TRBV10-1 and TRBJ1-5, with D unresolved. Germline V gene lookup returns CDR1 WNHNN and CDR2 SYGVQD (reference sequence). Trimming removed 4 bases from V and 0 bases from J, with 13 bases in between. The CDR3 consists of 16 residues. The CDR3 nucleotides read TGCGCCAGCAGTGTTTCGTTCGGGGATAGCAATCAGCCCCAGCATTTT. As protein: CASSVSFGDSNQPQHF.

This clonotype has ten or more counts. The chain links TRBV11-2 to TRBJ1-2; 12 bases align to TRBD1. CDR1 is SGHAT, CDR2 FQNNGV, per germline. The V gene end was trimmed by 3 bases and the J gene end by 7 bases; junction bases not matched to a gene: 6. This CDR3 has 15 residues. As DNA, the CDR3 is TGTGCCAGCAGCTTCGCCGGGACAGGGGGCAGTGGCTACACCTTC. Amino acids: CASSFAGTGGSGYTF.

This chain connects TRBV6-2 or TRBV6-3 to TRBJ2-2, with D unclear. The CDR3 length is 15 residues. V lost 6 bases and J lost 8, with 19 bases in between. Germline assignment: CDR1 MNHEY and CDR2 SVGEGT. The CDR3 region has the DNA TGTGCCAGCAGACGATCCCTCTTAGAGGCGGGGGAGCTGTTTTTT. Its translation: CASRRSLLEAGELFF.

This sequence joins TRBV7-6 and TRBJ2-7, with D perhaps assigned TRBD1 or TRBD2 (5 bases each). Trimming pared 8 bases from V and 3 bases from J, leaving 8 bases between. The CDR3 consists of 11 residues. CDR1 and CDR2 from the germline V gene are SGHVS and FNYEAQ. CDR3 in amino acids: CASGDHYEQYF. CDR3 nucleotides: TGTGCCAGCGGGGACCACTACGAGCAGTACTTC.

This clonotype was observed many times. This chain connects TRBV10-1 to TRBJ2-1; D gene ambiguous. Germline assignment: CDR1 WNHNN and CDR2 SYGVQD (reference sequence). The CDR3 spans 13 residues. V dropped 3 bases and J dropped 3 bases, with 6 bases sitting between them. The CDR3 protein is CASSDNRYNEQFF. The DNA of the CDR3 is TGCGCCAGCAGTGACAATCGCTACAATGAGCAGTTCTTC.

The sample holds many counts of this clonotype. The rearrangement uses TRBV4-2 and TRBJ2-1; D is unresolved. V lost 0 bases, J lost 7 bases, and 4 bases lay in between. CDR1 LGHNA and CDR2 YNFKEQ come from the germline V gene. This CDR3 has 12 amino acids. This CDR3 reads CASSQDMNEQFF. The CDR3 bases are TGTGCCAGCAGCCAAGATATGAATGAGCAGTTCTTC.

The chain couples TRBV27 to TRBJ2-7; D is ambiguous. Germline CDR1 MNHEY, CDR2 SMNVEV (reference sequence). The CDR3 spans 12 residues. The V end lost 3 bases, the J end lost 4 bases, and 7 bases lay between the germline ends. The CDR3 bases are TGTGCCAGCAGTTTTAAGGGTTACGAGCAGTACTTC. Its protein is CASSFKGYEQYF.

The sample holds a few counts of this clonotype. The V and J genes are TRBV2 and TRBJ1-2; no reliable D call. Trimming removed 3 bases at V and 4 bases at J, with 12 bases between. Germline assignment: CDR1 SNHLY and CDR2 FYNNEI. The CDR3 sequence is 14 residues long. The CDR3 sequence: CASSDPNPGYGYTF. In nucleotides, the CDR3 is TGTGCCAGCAGTGATCCCAACCCCGGCTATGGCTACACCTTC.

V gene TRBV6-4 combines with J gene TRBJ2-7, with TRBD2 matching over 10 bases. The V gene's germline CDR1 is MRHNA and CDR2 SNTAGT. V lost 0 bases, J lost 4 bases, and 6 bases stayed unmatched. This CDR3 spans 16 amino acids. CDR3 in amino acids: CASSDSSGRARYEQYF. The CDR3 nucleotides read TGTGCCAGCAGTGACTCGAGCGGGAGGGCCAGGTACGAGCAGTACTTC.

CDR3 sequence (DNA): TGTGCCAGCAGTTTAGGACGGCGCTCTGGGGCCAACGTCCTGACTTTC. The encoded protein is CASSLGRRSGANVLTF. J is TRBJ2-6 and V is TRBV28; no firm D call. CDR1 is MDHEN, CDR2 SYDVKM, per germline. This CDR3 comprises 16 residues. Trimming stripped 2 bases from V and 0 bases from J, with 8 bases between.

CDR3 in DNA: TGCAGCGTTGATTATTTAGACACCGACTATGGCTACACCTTC. It yields the protein CSVDYLDTDYGYTF. The chain couples TRBV29-1 to TRBJ1-2; no firm D call. The CDR3 runs 14 residues. Germline assignment: CDR1 SQVTM and CDR2 ANQGSEA. V was shortened by 3 bases and J by 3 bases, with 14 bases between the two germline ends.

At least ten counts were recorded for this clonotype. V gene TRBV7-2 combines with J gene TRBJ2-7; D is possibly TRBD1 or TRBD2 (5 bases each). V was cut by 3 bases and J by 2 bases, with 11 bases left in between. Germline V gene data show CDR1 as SGHTA and CDR2 as FQGNSA. CDR3 length: 14 amino acids. The CDR3 nucleotides are TGTGCCAGCAGCTTCGGGGACGGAGCCTACGAGCAGTACTTC. It codes for CASSFGDGAYEQYF.